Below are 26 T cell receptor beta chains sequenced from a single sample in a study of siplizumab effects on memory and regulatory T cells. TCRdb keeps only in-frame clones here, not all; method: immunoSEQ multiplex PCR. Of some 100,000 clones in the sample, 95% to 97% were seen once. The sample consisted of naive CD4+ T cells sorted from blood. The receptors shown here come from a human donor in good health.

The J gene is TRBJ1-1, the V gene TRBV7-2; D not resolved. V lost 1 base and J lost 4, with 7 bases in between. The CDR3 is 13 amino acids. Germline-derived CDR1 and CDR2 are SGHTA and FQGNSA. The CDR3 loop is CASSLGGFTEAFF. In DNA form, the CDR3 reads TGTGCCAGCAGCTTAGGCGGGTTCACTGAAGCTTTCTTT.

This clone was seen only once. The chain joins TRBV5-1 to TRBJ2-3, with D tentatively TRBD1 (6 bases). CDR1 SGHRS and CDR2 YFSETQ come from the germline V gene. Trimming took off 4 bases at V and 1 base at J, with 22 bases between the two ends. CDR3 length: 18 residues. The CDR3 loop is CASSRKTLQGVGTDTQYF. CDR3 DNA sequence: TGCGCCAGCAGCCGAAAGACCCTACAGGGCGTAGGCACAGATACGCAGTATTTT.

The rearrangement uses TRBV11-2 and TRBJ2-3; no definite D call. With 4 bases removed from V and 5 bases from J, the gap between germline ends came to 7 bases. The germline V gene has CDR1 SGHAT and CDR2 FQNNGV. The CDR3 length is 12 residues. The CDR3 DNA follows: TGTGCCAGCAGCTCCTGGCAAGATACGCAGTATTTT. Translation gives CASSSWQDTQYF.

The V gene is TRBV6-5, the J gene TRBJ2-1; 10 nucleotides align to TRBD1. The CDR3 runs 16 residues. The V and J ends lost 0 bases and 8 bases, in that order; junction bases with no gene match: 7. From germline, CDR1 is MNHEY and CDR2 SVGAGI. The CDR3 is CASSYSGTGDGDEQFF. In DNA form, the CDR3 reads TGTGCCAGCAGTTACTCGGGGACAGGGGACGGCGATGAGCAGTTCTTC.

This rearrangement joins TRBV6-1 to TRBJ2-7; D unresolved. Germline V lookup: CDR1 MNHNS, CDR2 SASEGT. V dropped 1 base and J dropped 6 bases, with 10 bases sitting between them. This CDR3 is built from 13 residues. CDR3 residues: CASSEVVPREQYF. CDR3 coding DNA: TGTGCCAGCAGTGAAGTAGTGCCACGCGAGCAGTACTTC.

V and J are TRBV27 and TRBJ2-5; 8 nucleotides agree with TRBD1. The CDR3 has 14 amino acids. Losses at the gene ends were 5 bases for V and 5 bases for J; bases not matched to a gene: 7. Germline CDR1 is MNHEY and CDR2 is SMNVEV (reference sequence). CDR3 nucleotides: TGTGCCAGCAGTCCTCAGGGGGCGCGGGAGACCCAGTACTTC. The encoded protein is CASSPQGARETQYF.

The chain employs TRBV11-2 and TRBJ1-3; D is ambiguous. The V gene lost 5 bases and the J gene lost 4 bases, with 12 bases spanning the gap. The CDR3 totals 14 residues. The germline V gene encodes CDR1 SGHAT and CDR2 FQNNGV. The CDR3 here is CASSLQVSGNTIYF. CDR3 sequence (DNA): TGTGCCAGCAGCCTTCAGGTATCGGGAAACACCATATATTTT. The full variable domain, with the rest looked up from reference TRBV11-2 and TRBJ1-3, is EAGVAQSPRYKIIEKRQSVAFWCNPISGHATLYWYQQILGQGPKLLIQFQNNGVVDDSQLPKDRFSAERLKGVDSTLKIQPAKLEDSAVYLCASSLQVSGNTIYFGEGSWLTVV.

The CDR3 spells CASSLAAASGGRTDTQYF. CDR3 in DNA: TGCGCCAGCAGCTTGGCCGCGGCTAGCGGGGGGAGGACAGATACGCAGTATTTT. The gene calls are TRBV5-1 and TRBJ2-3, with TRBD2 matching over 11 bases. Trimming cost V 0 bases and J 3 bases; bases outside gene matches: 9. Germline V gives CDR1 SGHRS, CDR2 YFSETQ. The CDR3 runs to 18 residues.

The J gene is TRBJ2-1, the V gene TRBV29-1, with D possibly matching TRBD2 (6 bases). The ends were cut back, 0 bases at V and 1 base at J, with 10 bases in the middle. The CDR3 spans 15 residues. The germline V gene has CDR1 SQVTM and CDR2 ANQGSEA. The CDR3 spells CSVEDLGGSYNEQFF. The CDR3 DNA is TGCAGCGTTGAAGATCTGGGGGGATCCTACAATGAGCAGTTCTTC.

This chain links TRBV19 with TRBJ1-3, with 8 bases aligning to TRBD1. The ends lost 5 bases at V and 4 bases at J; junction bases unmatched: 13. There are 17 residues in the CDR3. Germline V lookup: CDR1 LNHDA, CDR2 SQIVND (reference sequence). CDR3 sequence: CASSSRHPGQGGNTIYF. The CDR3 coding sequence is TGTGCCAGTAGTTCGCGGCACCCCGGACAGGGCGGAAACACCATATATTTT.

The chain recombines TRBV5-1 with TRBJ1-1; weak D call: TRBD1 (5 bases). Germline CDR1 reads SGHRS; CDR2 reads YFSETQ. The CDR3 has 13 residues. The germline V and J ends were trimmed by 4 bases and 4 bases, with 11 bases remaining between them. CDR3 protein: CASSQDGGTEAFF. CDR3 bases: TGCGCCAGCAGCCAGGACGGGGGCACTGAAGCTTTCTTT.

For the CDR3, the DNA is TGTGCCAGCTCAGAGCGGGGGTATGGCTACACCTTC. Amino acids: CASSERGYGYTF. The chain uses TRBV18 and TRBJ1-2; D is perhaps TRBD1 (5 bases). V dropped 5 bases and J dropped 5 bases, with 9 bases sitting between them. The CDR3 sequence is 12 residues long. Germline V gene lookup returns CDR1 KGHSH and CDR2 LQKENI.

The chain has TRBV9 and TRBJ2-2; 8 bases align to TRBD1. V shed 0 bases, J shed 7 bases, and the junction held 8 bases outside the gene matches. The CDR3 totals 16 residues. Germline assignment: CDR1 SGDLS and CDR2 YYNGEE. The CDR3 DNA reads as TGTGCCAGCAGCGTAGCAGGGGGCAGAGGTGTCGGGGAGCTGTTTTTT. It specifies CASSVAGGRGVGELFF.

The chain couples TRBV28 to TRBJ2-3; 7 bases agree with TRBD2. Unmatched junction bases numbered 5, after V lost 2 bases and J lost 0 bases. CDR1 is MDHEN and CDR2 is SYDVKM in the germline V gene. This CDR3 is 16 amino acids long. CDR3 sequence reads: CASSLRGSGSTDTQYF. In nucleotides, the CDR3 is TGTGCCAGCAGTTTAAGGGGTAGCGGGAGCACAGATACGCAGTATTTT.

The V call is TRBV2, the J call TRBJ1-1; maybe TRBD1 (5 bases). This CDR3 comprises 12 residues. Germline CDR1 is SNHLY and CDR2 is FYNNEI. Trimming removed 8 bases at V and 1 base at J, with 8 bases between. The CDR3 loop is CASLRGNTEAFF. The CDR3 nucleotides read TGTGCCAGCTTGAGGGGGAACACTGAAGCTTTCTTT. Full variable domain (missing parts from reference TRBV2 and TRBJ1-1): EPEVTQTPSHQVTQMGQEVILRCVPISNHLYFYWYRQILGQKVEFLVSFYNNEISEKSEIFDDQFSVERPDGSNFTLKIRSTKLEDSAMYFCASLRGNTEAFFGQGTRLTVV.

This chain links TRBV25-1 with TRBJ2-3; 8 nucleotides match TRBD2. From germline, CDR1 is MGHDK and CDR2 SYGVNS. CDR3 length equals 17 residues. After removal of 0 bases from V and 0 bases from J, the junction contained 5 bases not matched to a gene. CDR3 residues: CASSEYIGGGSTDTQYF. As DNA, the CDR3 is TGTGCCAGCAGTGAATATATCGGGGGGGGGAGCACAGATACGCAGTATTTT.

The CDR3 sequence is CASSLLGGLYNEQFF. The CDR3 DNA follows: TGTGCCAGCAGCTTATTGGGGGGCCTGTACAATGAGCAGTTCTTC. The rearrangement links TRBV7-2 to TRBJ2-1; D is possibly TRBD1 or TRBD2 (6 bases each). V was shortened by 2 bases and J by 4 bases, with 12 bases between the two germline ends. The CDR3 sequence is 15 residues long. Per the germline V gene, CDR1 is SGHTA and CDR2 is FQGNSA. Full variable domain (outside the CDR3, taken from reference TRBV7-2 and TRBJ2-1): GAGVSQSPSNKVTEKGKDVELRCDPISGHTALYWYRQSLGQGLEFLIYFQGNSAPDKSGLPSDRFSAERTGGSVSTLTIQRTQQEDSAVYLCASSLLGGLYNEQFFGPGTRLTVL.

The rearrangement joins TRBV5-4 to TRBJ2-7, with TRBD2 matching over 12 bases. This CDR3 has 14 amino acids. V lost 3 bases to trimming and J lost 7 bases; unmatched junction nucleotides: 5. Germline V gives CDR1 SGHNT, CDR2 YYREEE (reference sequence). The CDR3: CASSSLAGGHEQYF. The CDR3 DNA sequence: TGTGCCAGCAGCTCTCTAGCGGGGGGGCATGAGCAGTACTTC.

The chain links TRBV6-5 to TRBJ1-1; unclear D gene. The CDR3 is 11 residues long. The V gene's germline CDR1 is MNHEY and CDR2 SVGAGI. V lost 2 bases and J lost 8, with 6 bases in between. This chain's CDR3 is CASSYEVEAFF. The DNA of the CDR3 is TGTGCCAGCAGTTACGAGGTCGAAGCTTTCTTT.

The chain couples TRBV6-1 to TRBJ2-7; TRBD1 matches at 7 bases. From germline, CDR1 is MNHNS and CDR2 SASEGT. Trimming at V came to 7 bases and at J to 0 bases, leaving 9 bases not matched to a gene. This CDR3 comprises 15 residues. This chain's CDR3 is CASNRQGASSYEQYF. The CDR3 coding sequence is TGTGCCAGCAATAGACAGGGTGCGAGCTCCTACGAGCAGTACTTC.

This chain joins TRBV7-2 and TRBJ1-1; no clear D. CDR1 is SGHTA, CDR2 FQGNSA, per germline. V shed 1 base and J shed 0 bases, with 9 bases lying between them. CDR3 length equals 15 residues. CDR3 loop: CASSLVWQLNTEAFF. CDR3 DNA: TGTGCCAGCAGCTTAGTTTGGCAGCTGAACACTGAAGCTTTCTTT.

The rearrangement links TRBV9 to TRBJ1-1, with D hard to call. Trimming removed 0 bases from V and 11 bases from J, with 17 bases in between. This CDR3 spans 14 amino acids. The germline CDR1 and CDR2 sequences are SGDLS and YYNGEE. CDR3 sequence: CASSVGLESGEAFF. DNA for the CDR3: TGTGCCAGCAGCGTAGGATTGGAGTCCGGGGAGGCTTTCTTT.

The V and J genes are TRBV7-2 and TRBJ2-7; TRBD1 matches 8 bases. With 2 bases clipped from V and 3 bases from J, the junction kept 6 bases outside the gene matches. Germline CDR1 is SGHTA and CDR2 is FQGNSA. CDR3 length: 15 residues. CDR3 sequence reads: CASSLLQGAIYEQYF. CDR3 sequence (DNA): TGTGCCAGCAGCTTACTGCAGGGGGCGATCTACGAGCAGTACTTC.

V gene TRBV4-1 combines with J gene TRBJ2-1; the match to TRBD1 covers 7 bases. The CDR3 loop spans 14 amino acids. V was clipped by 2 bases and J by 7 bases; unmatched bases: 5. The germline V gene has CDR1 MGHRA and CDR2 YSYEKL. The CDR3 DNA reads TGCGCCAGCAGCCAACCAGGGGGTAGGAATGAGCAGTTCTTC. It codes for CASSQPGGRNEQFF.

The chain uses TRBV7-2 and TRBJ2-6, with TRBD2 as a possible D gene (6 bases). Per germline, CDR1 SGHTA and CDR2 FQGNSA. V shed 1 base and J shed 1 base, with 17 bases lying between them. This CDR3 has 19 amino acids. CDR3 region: CASSLESPRRDSGANVLTF. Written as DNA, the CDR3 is TGTGCCAGCAGCTTAGAGTCACCCCGGAGGGATTCTGGGGCCAACGTCCTGACTTTC.

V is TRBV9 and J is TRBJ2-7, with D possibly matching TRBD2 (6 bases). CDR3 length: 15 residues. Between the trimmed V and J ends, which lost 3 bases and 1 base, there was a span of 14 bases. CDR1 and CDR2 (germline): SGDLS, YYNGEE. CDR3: CASSAHWGDSYEQYF. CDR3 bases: TGTGCCAGCAGCGCCCATTGGGGGGATTCCTACGAGCAGTACTTC.